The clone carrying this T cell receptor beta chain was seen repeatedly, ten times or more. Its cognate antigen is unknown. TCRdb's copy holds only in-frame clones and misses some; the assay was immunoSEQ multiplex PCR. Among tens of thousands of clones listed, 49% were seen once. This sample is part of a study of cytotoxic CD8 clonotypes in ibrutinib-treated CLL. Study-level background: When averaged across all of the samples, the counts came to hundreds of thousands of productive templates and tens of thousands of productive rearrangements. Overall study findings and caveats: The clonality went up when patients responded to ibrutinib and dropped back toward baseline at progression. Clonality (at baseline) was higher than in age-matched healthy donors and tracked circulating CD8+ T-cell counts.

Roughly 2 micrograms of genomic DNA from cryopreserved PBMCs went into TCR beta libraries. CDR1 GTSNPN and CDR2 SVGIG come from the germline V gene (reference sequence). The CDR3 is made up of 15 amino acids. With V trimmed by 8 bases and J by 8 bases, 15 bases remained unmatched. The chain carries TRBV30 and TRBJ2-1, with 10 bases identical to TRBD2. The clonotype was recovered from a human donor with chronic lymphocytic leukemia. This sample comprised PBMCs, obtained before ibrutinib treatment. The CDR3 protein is CARLRASGGAYEQFF. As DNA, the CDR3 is TGTGCCCGGCTTCGAGCGAGCGGGGGGGCCTATGAGCAGTTCTTC.